The 30 T cell receptor beta chains presented below share a single source sample, sequenced in a study of blood T cell repertoires in COVID-19. Some clones are missing from TCRdb's copy, which holds only in-frame ones; the method was immunoSEQ multiplex PCR. Among around 100,000 clones listed, roughly 92% were seen once. Specimen: peripheral blood. Every receptor here comes from a man in his sixties with acute or convalescent COVID-19.

In this sample, this clone turned up once. The J gene is TRBJ2-7, the V gene TRBV10-1; D is undetermined. Trimming cost V 0 bases and J 1 base, with 7 bases left between them. This CDR3 comprises 14 residues. Germline CDR1 and CDR2: WNHNN and SYGVQD (reference sequence). The CDR3 sequence: CASSESGESYEQYF. CDR3 bases: TGCGCCAGCAGTGAGTCGGGCGAATCCTACGAGCAGTACTTC.

The V and J genes are TRBV7-8 and TRBJ2-3; TRBD2 agrees at 9 bases. CDR1 SGHVS and CDR2 FQNEAQ come from the germline V gene. V was clipped by 5 bases and J by 2 bases; unmatched bases: 8. This CDR3 has 16 amino acids. The CDR3 DNA follows: TGTGCCAGCAGCCAAAGGATAGCGGGAGTCACAGATACGCAGTATTTT. It translates to CASSQRIAGVTDTQYF.

J is TRBJ1-2 and V is TRBV7-3; D ambiguous. CDR1 SGHTA and CDR2 FQGTGA come from the germline V gene. With 5 bases removed from V and 8 bases from J, the gap between germline ends came to 15 bases. The CDR3 runs 13 residues. The DNA for the CDR3 is TGTGCCAGCAGCCCAGTGGCACCGGGAGGCTACACCTTC. Translating it yields CASSPVAPGGYTF.

V usage is TRBV4-1 and J usage is TRBJ2-4; weak D call: TRBD1 (5 bases). Trimming cost V 8 bases and J 6 bases, with 11 bases left between them. Germline values: CDR1 MGHRA, CDR2 YSYEKL. This CDR3 is built from 12 residues. CDR3 sequence: CASLDISNIQYF. In nucleotides, the CDR3 is TGCGCCAGCCTGGACATCTCAAACATTCAGTACTTC.

V is TRBV25-1 and J is TRBJ1-4; 11 nucleotides match TRBD1. Losses at the gene ends were 4 bases for V and 6 bases for J; bases not matched to a gene: 4. Germline values: CDR1 MGHDK, CDR2 SYGVNS. The CDR3 covers 15 residues. The CDR3 reads CASSGGTGGDEKLFF. For the CDR3, the DNA is TGTGCCAGCAGTGGTGGGACAGGGGGAGATGAAAAACTGTTTTTT.

This chain connects TRBV10-1 to TRBJ2-3; 10 nucleotides align to TRBD2. The CDR3 contains 14 residues. CDR1 and CDR2 from the germline V gene are WNHNN and SYGVQD (reference sequence). Trimming took 2 bases from V and 10 from J; bases not matched to a gene: 6. CDR3 sequence reads: CASSEQREGKAQYF. In DNA, the CDR3 is TGCGCCAGCAGTGAGCAGCGGGAGGGCAAGGCGCAGTATTTT.

The gene calls are TRBV28 and TRBJ1-4; TRBD1 might be the D (5 bases). The germline CDR1 and CDR2 sequences are MDHEN and SYDVKM. V gave up 1 base and J gave up 0 bases, with 9 bases separating them. CDR3 length: 16 amino acids. DNA of the CDR3: TGTGCCAGCAGTTTATTTGGGGGGGCAACTAATGAAAAACTGTTTTTT. It translates to CASSLFGGATNEKLFF. The full variable domain, with the rest looked up from reference TRBV28 and TRBJ1-4, is DVKVTQSSRYLVKRTGEKVFLECVQDMDHENMFWYRQDPGLGLRLIYFSYDVKMKEKGDIPEGYSVSREKKERFSLILESASTNQTSMYLCASSLFGGATNEKLFFGSGTQLSVL.

CDR3 protein: CASSVTGNGEAFF. CDR3 sequence (DNA): TGTGCCAGCAGCGTTACGGGAAACGGTGAAGCTTTCTTT. This chain links TRBV9 with TRBJ1-1; D uncertain. Germline V CDR1 and CDR2: SGDLS, YYNGEE. The CDR3 sequence is 13 residues long. The germline V and J ends were trimmed by 2 bases and 7 bases, with 12 bases remaining between them.

The chain links TRBV29-1 to TRBJ2-1, with 13 positions matching TRBD2. In germline, CDR1 is SQVTM, CDR2 ANQGSEA. J gave up 0 bases and V 6 bases, and 8 bases lay outside the gene matches. The CDR3 has 17 amino acids. CDR3 loop: CSVTGTSGASSYNEQFF. CDR3 in DNA: TGCAGCGTAACCGGGACTAGCGGGGCCAGCTCCTACAATGAGCAGTTCTTC.

The J gene is TRBJ1-2, the V gene TRBV3-1 (or the pseudogene TRBV3-2), with D maybe TRBD1 (5 bases). V dropped 4 bases and J dropped 2 bases, with 11 bases sitting between them. Germline V CDR1 and CDR2: LGHDT, YNNKEL (reference sequence). CDR3 length equals 14 residues. The DNA for the CDR3 is TGTGCCAGCAGCCCTCTGGACACAAACTATGGCTACACCTTC. It is translated as CASSPLDTNYGYTF.

This chain connects TRBV28 to TRBJ1-1, with 7 bases that match TRBD1. CDR3 length equals 15 residues. V was pared by 8 bases and J by 3 bases, with 12 bases of the junction left unmatched. Germline V gene data show CDR1 as MDHEN and CDR2 as SYDVKM. As DNA, the CDR3 is TGTGCCAGCGTCCGGACAGGCCTCAGGGACACTGAAGCTTTCTTT. Translated: CASVRTGLRDTEAFF.

The rearrangement links TRBV28 to TRBJ2-5; TRBD1 might be the D (6 bases). V dropped 2 bases and J dropped 3 bases, with 13 bases sitting between them. The germline V gene encodes CDR1 MDHEN and CDR2 SYDVKM. This CDR3 contains 15 residues. The CDR3 coding sequence is TGTGCCAGCAGTTTAGGGGTCGGGACAAAAGAGACCCAGTACTTC. Translation: CASSLGVGTKETQYF.

This clone was seen a single time. This sequence joins TRBV27 and TRBJ2-7, with D maybe TRBD2 (5 bases). CDR1 and CDR2 from the germline V gene are MNHEY and SMNVEV (reference sequence). The CDR3 extends over 14 amino acids. Trimming took off 4 bases at V and 0 bases at J, with 10 bases between the two ends. As DNA, the CDR3 is TGTGCCAGCAGTTGGACTTACTCCTCCTACGAGCAGTACGTC. Translating gives CASSWTYSSYEQYV.

V usage is TRBV7-9 and J usage is TRBJ2-7, with 12 bases identical to TRBD2. The germline V gene has CDR1 SEHNR and CDR2 FQNEAQ (reference sequence). This CDR3 has 15 amino acids. The trim removed 6 bases at V and 3 bases at J, leaving 6 bases unmatched. CDR3 in DNA: TGTGCCAGCAGTCCGACTAGCGGGAGCTACTACGAGCAGTACTTC. Translating it yields CASSPTSGSYYEQYF.

The chain joins TRBV28 to TRBJ1-5; 9 bases fit TRBD1. This CDR3 spans 15 amino acids. V lost 4 bases to trimming and J lost 4 bases; unmatched junction nucleotides: 5. CDR1 is MDHEN, CDR2 SYDVKM, per germline. CDR3 sequence: CASSSGTGKNQPQHF. CDR3 sequence (DNA): TGTGCCAGCAGTTCCGGGACAGGGAAGAATCAGCCCCAGCATTTT.

The gene calls are TRBV3-1 (or the pseudogene TRBV3-2) and TRBJ1-5; no clear D. CDR3 length: 15 amino acids. CDR1 LGHDT and CDR2 YNNKEL come from the germline V gene (reference sequence). The V end was cut by 0 bases, the J end by 0 bases, with 6 bases between. CDR3 sequence reads: CASSQDRNSNQPQHF. The CDR3 nucleotides read TGTGCCAGCAGCCAAGACAGGAATAGCAATCAGCCCCAGCATTTT.

The chain links TRBV2 to TRBJ1-4; D might be TRBD1 (5 bases). V was trimmed by 7 bases and J by 3 bases, leaving 18 bases between them. Germline assignment: CDR1 SNHLY and CDR2 FYNNEI. CDR3 length: 16 amino acids. The CDR3 coding sequence is TGTGCCAGCACCAAGGGAGGGGACCTGGCTAATGAAAAACTGTTTTTT. Translating it yields CASTKGGDLANEKLFF.

In its sample, this clone was seen once. The rearrangement joins TRBV6-5 to TRBJ1-6; TRBD1 might be the D (5 bases). V was trimmed by 6 bases and J by 7 bases, leaving 10 bases between them. The CDR3 length is 13 residues. Germline CDR1 reads MNHEY; CDR2 reads SVGAGI. The CDR3: CASSLGGNSPLHF. The CDR3 coding sequence is TGTGCCAGCAGCCTCGGGGGGAATTCACCCCTCCACTTT.

The chain recombines TRBV5-1 with TRBJ2-5; possibly TRBD1 for D (5 bases). CDR3 size: 14 residues. Germline CDR1 is SGHRS and CDR2 is YFSETQ. The V and J ends lost 2 bases and 2 bases respectively, with 10 bases between them. The CDR3 sequence: CASSLRQPQETQYF. CDR3 nucleotide sequence: TGCGCCAGCAGCTTACGACAGCCTCAAGAGACCCAGTACTTC.

The chain combines TRBV18 with TRBJ2-5; 8 positions agree with TRBD2. Germline V CDR1 and CDR2: KGHSH, LQKENI. The V gene end was trimmed by 6 bases and the J gene end by 4 bases; junction bases not matched to a gene: 7. CDR3 size: 14 residues. CDR3 nucleotide sequence: TGTGCCAGCTCTATCACGGGGGGGCGAGAGACCCAGTACTTC. Amino acid sequence: CASSITGGRETQYF.

The genes are TRBV9 and TRBJ1-4, with 8 bases fitting TRBD1. Losses at the gene ends were 4 bases for V and 2 bases for J; bases not matched to a gene: 4. The CDR3 contains 15 residues. Germline V gene lookup returns CDR1 SGDLS and CDR2 YYNGEE. In nucleotides, the CDR3 is TGTGCCAGCAGCCCCCGACAGGGGACTAATGAAAAACTGTTTTTT. Its translation is CASSPRQGTNEKLFF.

The CDR3, as DNA: TGTGCCAGCAGTCAATCCGGACAGGGCTATAATTCACCCCTCCACTTT. Translation: CASSQSGQGYNSPLHF. V usage is TRBV2 and J usage is TRBJ1-6, with TRBD1 matching over 8 bases. V lost 5 bases and J lost 3; bases outside the gene matches: 6. Germline CDR1 reads SNHLY; CDR2 reads FYNNEI. This CDR3 has 16 residues.

The chain combines TRBV2 with TRBJ2-5; possible D gene TRBD2, 5 bases. V lost 3 bases to trimming and J lost 5 bases, with 13 bases between them. The CDR3 runs 14 residues. Looked up from germline, CDR1 is SNHLY and CDR2 is FYNNEI. The CDR3 reads CASSEPIPGETQYF. The DNA of the CDR3 is TGTGCCAGCAGTGAGCCAATACCGGGGGAGACCCAGTACTTC.

This clone was counted a single time. This chain joins TRBV24-1 and TRBJ1-1; D gene unclear. The CDR3 loop spans 13 amino acids. V lost 4 bases and J lost 1, with 6 bases in between. Germline V gives CDR1 KGHDR, CDR2 SFDVKD. The CDR3 loop is CATSDWRNTEAFF. In DNA, the CDR3 is TGTGCCACCAGTGACTGGAGGAACACTGAAGCTTTCTTT.

The V and J genes are TRBV7-2 and TRBJ2-3; 9 bases match TRBD2. In germline, CDR1 is SGHTA, CDR2 FQGNSA. Unmatched junction bases numbered 9, after V lost 1 base and J lost 1 base. The CDR3 sequence is 18 residues long. The CDR3 region is CASSLGFSGSVGTDTQYF. CDR3 DNA sequence: TGTGCCAGCAGCTTAGGCTTTAGCGGGAGCGTCGGCACAGATACGCAGTATTTT.

This clone appeared once. The rearrangement joins TRBV10-3 to TRBJ1-5; D perhaps matches TRBD1 (6 bases). Trimming removed 6 bases at V and 4 bases at J, with 10 bases between. The CDR3 has 13 amino acids. Germline assignment: CDR1 ENHRY and CDR2 SYGVKD. This chain's CDR3 is CAIRRDMNQPQHF. In DNA, the CDR3 is TGTGCCATCAGAAGGGACATGAATCAGCCCCAGCATTTT.

This clone was counted a single time. The chain has TRBV10-3 and TRBJ1-1; weak D call: TRBD1 (5 bases). Germline V gives CDR1 ENHRY, CDR2 SYGVKD. Trimming shortened V by 5 bases and J by 5 bases, and 12 bases separated the two germline ends. The CDR3 consists of 13 residues. This chain's CDR3 is CAISITGGTEAFF. The CDR3 region has the DNA TGTGCCATCAGTATTACAGGCGGAACTGAAGCTTTCTTT.

The chain employs TRBV14 and TRBJ1-6; D gene ambiguous. Germline loops: CDR1 SGHDN, CDR2 FVKESK. V lost 2 bases and J 9 bases, leaving 8 bases between the germline ends. The CDR3 contains 13 residues. As DNA, the CDR3 is TGTGCCAGCAGCCAAATCACAGTTTCACCCCTCCACTTT. Its translation: CASSQITVSPLHF.

The chain uses TRBV19 and TRBJ1-1, with D tentatively TRBD1 (5 bases). Deletions cut 1 base from V and 2 bases from J, with 11 bases between. Germline V gene lookup returns CDR1 LNHDA and CDR2 SQIVND (reference sequence). This CDR3 comprises 15 residues. DNA for the CDR3: TGTGCCAGTAGTATAGTGGGGCCGGGCAACACTGAAGCTTTCTTT. Protein: CASSIVGPGNTEAFF.

The count of this clone is one. This chain uses TRBV28 with TRBJ1-4, with TRBD1 matching 7 bases. With V trimmed by 5 bases and J by 7 bases, 16 bases remained unmatched. The V gene's germline CDR1 is MDHEN and CDR2 SYDVKM. The CDR3 totals 17 residues. The CDR3 is CASSLLLVQGTGEKLFF. The CDR3 bases are TGTGCCAGCAGTCTCCTCCTTGTACAGGGGACGGGTGAAAAACTGTTTTTT.